The T cell receptor beta chain described here comes from a study of blood T cell repertoires in COVID-19. Turning to the study itself: In each case, the material was cDNA or gDNA derived from T cells, B-cell-depleted T cells, or PBMCs.

This clone was seen only a few times. The table came from immunoSEQ multiplex PCR; TCRdb's copy has only in-frame clones and leaves some out. The sample has 270,000 or so clones, more than 65% seen once. Germline V gene sequence: CDR1 SGHVS, CDR2 FNYEAQ. Between the trimmed V and J ends, which lost 4 bases and 6 bases, there was a span of 13 bases. The CDR3 extends over 13 amino acids. Ages ranged from roughly 18 to 100 years, with residence in about 24 US areas. Participants' own reports of clinical history determined their cohort assignment. Recovered Cohort 3 donors showed two negative PCRs, clearance, or symptom resolution.

Source material: PBMCs or T cells enriched from blood (not recorded which). This chain uses TRBV7-6 with TRBJ2-7, with a possible D match to TRBD1 (5 bases). The clonotype was recovered from a man in his fifties who had recovered from COVID-19. DNA of the CDR3: TGTGCCAGCAGCTCGGACATGTCTTCCGAGCAGTACTTC. Translation gives CASSSDMSSEQYF.